This T cell receptor (beta chain) derives from a study of T cell repertoires in ileal Crohn's disease. About the study: At surgery, 30% to 40% of patients smoked, with median disease duration roughly 8.3 years.

Repertoires were generated with immunoSEQ multiplex PCR, while TCRdb's copy carries only in-frame clones and drops some. In the table there are about 31,000 clones, about 81% of which are singletons. Patients were adults with ileal or ileocolonic Crohn's disease needing resection. The ends were cut back, 0 bases at V and 3 bases at J, with 12 bases in the middle. The length of the CDR3 is 15 residues. Germline loops: CDR1 MNHEY, CDR2 SVGAGI. Overall study results and limits: Active smokers at surgery had more clonal expansions than non-smokers.

On this clone: The antigen is unknown.

This clonotype was obtained from an adult with Crohn's disease. This sequence joins TRBV6-5 and TRBJ2-7, with D perhaps TRBD1 (6 bases). The specimen sequenced was ileal tissue. CDR3 bases: TGTGCCAGCAGTTACTCCATTCAGGACAGCTACGAGCAGTACTTC. Its translation: CASSYSIQDSYEQYF.